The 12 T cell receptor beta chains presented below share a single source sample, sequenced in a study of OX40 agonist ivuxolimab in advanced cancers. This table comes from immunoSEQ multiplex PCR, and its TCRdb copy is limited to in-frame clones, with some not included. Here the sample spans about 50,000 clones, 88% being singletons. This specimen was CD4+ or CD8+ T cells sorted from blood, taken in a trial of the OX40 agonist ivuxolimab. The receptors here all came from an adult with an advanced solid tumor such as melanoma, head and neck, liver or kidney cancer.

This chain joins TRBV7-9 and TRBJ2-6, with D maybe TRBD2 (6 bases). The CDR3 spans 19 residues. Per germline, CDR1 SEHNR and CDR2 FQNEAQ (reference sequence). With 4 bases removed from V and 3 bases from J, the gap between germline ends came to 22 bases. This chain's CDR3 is CASSSRRAGFSDGANVLTF. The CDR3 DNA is TGTGCCAGCAGCTCCAGGAGAGCGGGTTTTTCTGATGGGGCCAACGTCCTGACTTTC.

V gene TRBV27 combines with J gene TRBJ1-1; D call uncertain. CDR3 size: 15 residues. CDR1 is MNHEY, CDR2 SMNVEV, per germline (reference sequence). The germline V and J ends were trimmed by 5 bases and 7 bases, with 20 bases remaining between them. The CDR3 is CASSPLGQSHGEAFF. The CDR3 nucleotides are TGTGCCAGCAGTCCTCTCGGTCAATCCCACGGTGAAGCTTTCTTT.

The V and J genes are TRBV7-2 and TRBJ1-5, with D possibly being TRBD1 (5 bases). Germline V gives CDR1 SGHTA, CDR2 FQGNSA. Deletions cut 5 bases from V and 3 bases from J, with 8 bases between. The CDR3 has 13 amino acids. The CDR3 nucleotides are TGTGCCAGCAGCCGTGGGACCAATCAGCCCCAGCATTTT. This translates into CASSRGTNQPQHF.

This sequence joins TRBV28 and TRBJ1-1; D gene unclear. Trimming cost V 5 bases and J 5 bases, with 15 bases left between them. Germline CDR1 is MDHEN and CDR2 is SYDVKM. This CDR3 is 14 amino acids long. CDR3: CASSPAQVGTEAFF. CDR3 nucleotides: TGTGCCAGCAGTCCCGCCCAGGTTGGGACTGAAGCTTTCTTT.

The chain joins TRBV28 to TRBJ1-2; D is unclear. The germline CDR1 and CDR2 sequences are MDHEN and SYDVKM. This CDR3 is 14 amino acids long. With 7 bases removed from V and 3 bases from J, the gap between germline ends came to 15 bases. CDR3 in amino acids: CASTATGQYYGYTF. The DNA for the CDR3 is TGTGCCAGCACCGCCACTGGGCAGTACTATGGCTACACCTTC.

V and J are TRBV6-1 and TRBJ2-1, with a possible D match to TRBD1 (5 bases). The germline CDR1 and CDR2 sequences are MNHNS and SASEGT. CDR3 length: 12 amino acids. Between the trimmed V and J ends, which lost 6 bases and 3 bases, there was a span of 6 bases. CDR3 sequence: CASSQGYNEQFF. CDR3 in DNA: TGTGCCAGCAGCCAGGGCTACAATGAGCAGTTCTTC.

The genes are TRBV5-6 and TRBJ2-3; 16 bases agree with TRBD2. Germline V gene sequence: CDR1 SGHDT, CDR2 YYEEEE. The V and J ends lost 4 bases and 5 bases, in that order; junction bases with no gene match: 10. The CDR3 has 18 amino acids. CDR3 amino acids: CASSRGLAGGTWRDTQYF. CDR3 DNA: TGTGCCAGCAGCCGGGGACTAGCGGGAGGGACCTGGAGAGATACGCAGTATTTT.

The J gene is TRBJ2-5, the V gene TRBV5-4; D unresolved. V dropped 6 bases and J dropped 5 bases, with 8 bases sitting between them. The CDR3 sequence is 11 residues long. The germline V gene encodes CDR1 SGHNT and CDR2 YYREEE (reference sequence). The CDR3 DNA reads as TGTGCCAGCACCGTGGGGGAGACCCAGTACTTC. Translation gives CASTVGETQYF.

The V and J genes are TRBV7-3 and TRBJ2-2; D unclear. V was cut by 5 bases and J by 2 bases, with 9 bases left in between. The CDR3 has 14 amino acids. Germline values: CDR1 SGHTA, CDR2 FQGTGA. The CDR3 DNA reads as TGTGCCAGCAGCCTACAGCTTAACACCGGGGAGCTGTTTTTT. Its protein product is CASSLQLNTGELFF.

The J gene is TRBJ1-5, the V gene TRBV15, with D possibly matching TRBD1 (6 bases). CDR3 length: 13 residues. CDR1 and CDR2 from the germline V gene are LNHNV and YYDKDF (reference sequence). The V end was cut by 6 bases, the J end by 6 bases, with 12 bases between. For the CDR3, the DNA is TGTGCCACCAGTGAGACAGGTAGTCAGCCCCAGCATTTT. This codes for CATSETGSQPQHF.

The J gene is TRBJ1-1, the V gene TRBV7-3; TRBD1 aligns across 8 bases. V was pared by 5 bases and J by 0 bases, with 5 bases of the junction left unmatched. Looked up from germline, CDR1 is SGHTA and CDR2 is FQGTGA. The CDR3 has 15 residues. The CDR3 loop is CASSPGQGMNTEAFF. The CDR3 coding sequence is TGTGCCAGCAGCCCCGGACAGGGTATGAACACTGAAGCTTTCTTT.

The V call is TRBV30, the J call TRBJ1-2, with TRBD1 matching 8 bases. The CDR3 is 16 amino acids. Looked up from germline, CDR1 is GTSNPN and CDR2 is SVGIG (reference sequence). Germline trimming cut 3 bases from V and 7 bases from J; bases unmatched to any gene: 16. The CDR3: CAWSLRLQGAVGGYTF. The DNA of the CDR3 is TGTGCCTGGAGCCTGAGACTCCAGGGGGCTGTAGGTGGCTACACCTTC. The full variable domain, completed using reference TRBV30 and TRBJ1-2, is SQTIHQWPATLVQPVGSPLSLECTVEGTSNPNLYWYRQAAGRGLQLLFYSVGIGQISSEVPQNLSASRPQDRQFILSSKKLLLSDSGFYLCAWSLRLQGAVGGYTFGSGTRLTVV.